This T cell receptor (beta chain) was profiled in a study of cytomegalovirus exposure and HLA in healthy donors. Study background: Approximately 190 million T cells yielded more than 95 million unique TCR beta sequences, as an earlier analysis found. The early release's HLA-typed donors yielded 65 million to 85 million unique TCRs. Study results and limitations: Evidence from a later analysis indicated that most CMV-associated TCR beta chains looked HLA-restricted. The study reported that TCR beta sequences accurately predicted HLA-A and HLA-B alleles in most subjects.

As regards this clone: Its antigen is as yet unknown.

The PCR contained 60 Vbeta and 13 Jbeta primers. Measured with immunoSEQ multiplex PCR; TCRdb has only the in-frame clones, and not every one. The sample carries under 200,000 clones, 80% to 85% recorded once. V was clipped by 2 bases and J by 2 bases, with 10 bases between them. This CDR3 region has 15 residues. Germline assignment: CDR1 MGHRA and CDR2 YSYEKL. This sequence joins TRBV4-1 and TRBJ2-4, with a weak D call TRBD1 (5 bases). The sequencing input was PBMCs. This TCR was sampled from a young man in good health and CMV-seronegative. CDR3 bases: TGCGCCAGCAGCCAACCCAGGGCGCCCAAAAACATTCAGTACTTC. Amino acid sequence: CASSQPRAPKNIQYF.